The rows below give T cell receptor beta chains drawn from one sample of a study of cytomegalovirus exposure and HLA in healthy donors. Assay used: immunoSEQ multiplex PCR; TCRdb lists only in-frame clones, some missing. The sample lists 95,000 to 130,000 clones; about 10% were seen once. Sequenced: PBMCs. The origin of the receptors is a man aged 25-45 years in good health and CMV-seronegative. CDR3s leave out the opening cysteine and the closing phenylalanine or tryptophan. Fields, in order: V gene, clone size, J gene, CDR3 length, CDR3 protein. For some rows the clone size is stated as once, few or many, or as a class when expanded; others skip it.

>TRBV30|.|TRBJ1-2|11
AWIEDRGYGYT
>TRBV5-6|few|TRBJ1-5|12
ASSFLTGHQPQH
>TRBV11-3|.|TRBJ2-2|12
ASSLGHNTGELF
>TRBV10-2|few|TRBJ2-7|12
ASSTTSGSYEQY
>TRBV5-4|few|TRBJ2-7|13
ASSPRTSGSSEQY
>TRBV25-1|.|TRBJ2-5|11
ASSETSGETQY
>TRBV28|few|TRBJ2-5|9
ASSLGETQY
>TRBV30|.|TRBJ1-2|13
AWSVEGQGTYGYT
>TRBV4-1|few|TRBJ2-5|15
ASSQAIPGQGQETQY
>TRBV30|few|TRBJ1-4|10
AWEGEDEKLF
>TRBV9|.|TRBJ1-6|14
ASSVLDRVYNSPLH
>TRBV28|few|TRBJ2-7|14
ASSSPEAGTSYEQY
>TRBV27|few|TRBJ1-1|12
ASVLLGRPTEAF
>TRBV5-8|.|TRBJ2-4|17
ASSLVQAGGPMAKNIQY
>TRBV4-2|few|TRBJ1-4|17
ASSQDVDRGRAVNEKLF
>TRBV14|.|TRBJ2-7|14
ASSQDLGTGVYEQY
>TRBV6-1|.|TRBJ1-4|10
ALGQGREKLF
>TRBV19|few|TRBJ1-1|11
ASSAAGYGEAF
>TRBV7-6|.|TRBJ2-7|13
ASSDRPGTGDEQY
>TRBV19|.|TRBJ2-4|12
ASSIRGAKNIQY
>TRBV19|.|TRBJ1-5|11
ASTPGFRQPQH
>TRBV5-1|.|TRBJ1-5|13
ASSLAGARNQPQH
>TRBV27|.|TRBJ1-1|13
ASSFYRGMNTEAF
>TRBV30|few|TRBJ2-7|11
AWSEEGIYEQY
>TRBV18|few|TRBJ2-1|11
ASSPLHQNEQF
>TRBV6-6|.|TRBJ2-7|12
ASKTPGGSYEQY
>TRBV2|few|TRBJ2-7|12
ASSEGQGSYEQY
>TRBV5-6|few|TRBJ1-4|14
ASSLGMEPANEKLF
>TRBV9|few|TRBJ1-4|12
ASSRDLGRKKLF
>TRBV18|few|TRBJ2-7|14
ASSPTGTGAFYEQY
>TRBV19|few|TRBJ1-1|10
ASRWGVTEAF
>TRBV7-2|.|TRBJ2-3|10
ASTLAGDTQY
>TRBV5-6|few|TRBJ1-3|17
ASSSAGTGGIWPGNTIY
>TRBV9|.|TRBJ1-5|12
ASSTTGGNQPQH
>TRBV30|.|TRBJ1-1|13
AWSVEQGLNTEAF
>TRBV30|few|TRBJ2-7|13
AWSVGPGTNYEQY
>TRBV6-6|.|TRBJ2-1|13
ASSTGLAGGYEQF
>TRBV11-2|few|TRBJ1-2|13
ASSPGGGSFYGYT
>TRBV4-3|few|TRBJ2-3|12
ASSQASGADTQY
>TRBV4-3|.|TRBJ1-5|13
ASSQELGVGQPQH
>TRBV5-8|few|TRBJ2-4|13
ASRRKGGAKNIQY
>TRBV7-2|few|TRBJ1-2|12
ASSRRDSLYGYT
>TRBV6-5|.|TRBJ2-2|12
ASNQRLNTGELF
>TRBV7-2|few|TRBJ1-1|11
ASSLDRGNEAF
>TRBV6-5|few|TRBJ1-1|11
ASKPAGLTEAF
>TRBV18|.|TRBJ1-1|15
ASSAGTGIGLNTEAF
>TRBV28|.|TRBJ2-1|14
ASSPIGGPGANEQF
>TRBV5-1|.|TRBJ1-1|12
ASSPAAGDTEAF
>TRBV30|.|TRBJ2-7|11
AWSDGPRGEQY
>TRBV28|.|TRBJ2-2|15
ASSLDLAGGRAGELF
>TRBV4-1|.|TRBJ1-6|15
ASSQAGQGYYNSPLH
>TRBV4-1|few|TRBJ1-5|14
ASSQEAGASNQPQH
>TRBV7-8|.|TRBJ2-5|12
ASSLFRVQETQY
>TRBV4-1|.|TRBJ2-1|14
ASSQVVLAGPNEQF